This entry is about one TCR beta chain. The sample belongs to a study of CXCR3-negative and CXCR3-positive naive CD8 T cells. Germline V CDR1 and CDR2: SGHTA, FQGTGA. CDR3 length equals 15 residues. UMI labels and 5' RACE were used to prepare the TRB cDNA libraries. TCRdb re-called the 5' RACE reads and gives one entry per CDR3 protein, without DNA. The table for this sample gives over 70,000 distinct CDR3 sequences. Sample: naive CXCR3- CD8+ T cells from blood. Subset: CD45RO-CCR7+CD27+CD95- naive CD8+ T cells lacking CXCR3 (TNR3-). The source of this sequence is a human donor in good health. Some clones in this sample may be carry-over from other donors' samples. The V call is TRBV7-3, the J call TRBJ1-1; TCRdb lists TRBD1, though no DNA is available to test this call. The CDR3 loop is CASSLGVGARTEAFF. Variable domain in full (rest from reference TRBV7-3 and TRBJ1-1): GAGVSQTPSNKVTEKGKYVELRCDPISGHTALYWYRQSLGQGPEFLIYFQGTGAADDSGLPNDRFFAVRPEGSVSTLKIQRTERGDSAVYLCASSLGVGARTEAFFGQGTRLTVV.